This T cell receptor beta chain was captured in a study of T cells in Graves' hyperthyroidism and ophthalmopathy. The ends were cut back, 1 base at V and 9 bases at J, with 13 bases in the middle. The CDR3 runs to 14 residues. This clonotype has a count of ten or more. The CDR3 regions of TCR beta were amplified from RNA transcripts. HTBI primers were the set used in a first-round RT-PCR of the TCR CDR3. TCRdb processed the multiplex PCR reads anew with MiXCR; each CDR3 protein has one entry. This sample has roughly 520,000 distinct CDR3 sequences; around a quarter occur once, and the top ten carry over 9%.

Sequencing was performed on blood. The chain recombines TRBV12-3 or TRBV12-4 with TRBJ2-4; no firm D call. The TCR comes from a woman younger than 45 with Graves' ophthalmopathy. The DNA of the CDR3 is TGTGCCAGCAGTTTAGATGGCTCGTGGAGCATTCAGTACTTC. Its protein product is CASSLDGSWSIQYF.